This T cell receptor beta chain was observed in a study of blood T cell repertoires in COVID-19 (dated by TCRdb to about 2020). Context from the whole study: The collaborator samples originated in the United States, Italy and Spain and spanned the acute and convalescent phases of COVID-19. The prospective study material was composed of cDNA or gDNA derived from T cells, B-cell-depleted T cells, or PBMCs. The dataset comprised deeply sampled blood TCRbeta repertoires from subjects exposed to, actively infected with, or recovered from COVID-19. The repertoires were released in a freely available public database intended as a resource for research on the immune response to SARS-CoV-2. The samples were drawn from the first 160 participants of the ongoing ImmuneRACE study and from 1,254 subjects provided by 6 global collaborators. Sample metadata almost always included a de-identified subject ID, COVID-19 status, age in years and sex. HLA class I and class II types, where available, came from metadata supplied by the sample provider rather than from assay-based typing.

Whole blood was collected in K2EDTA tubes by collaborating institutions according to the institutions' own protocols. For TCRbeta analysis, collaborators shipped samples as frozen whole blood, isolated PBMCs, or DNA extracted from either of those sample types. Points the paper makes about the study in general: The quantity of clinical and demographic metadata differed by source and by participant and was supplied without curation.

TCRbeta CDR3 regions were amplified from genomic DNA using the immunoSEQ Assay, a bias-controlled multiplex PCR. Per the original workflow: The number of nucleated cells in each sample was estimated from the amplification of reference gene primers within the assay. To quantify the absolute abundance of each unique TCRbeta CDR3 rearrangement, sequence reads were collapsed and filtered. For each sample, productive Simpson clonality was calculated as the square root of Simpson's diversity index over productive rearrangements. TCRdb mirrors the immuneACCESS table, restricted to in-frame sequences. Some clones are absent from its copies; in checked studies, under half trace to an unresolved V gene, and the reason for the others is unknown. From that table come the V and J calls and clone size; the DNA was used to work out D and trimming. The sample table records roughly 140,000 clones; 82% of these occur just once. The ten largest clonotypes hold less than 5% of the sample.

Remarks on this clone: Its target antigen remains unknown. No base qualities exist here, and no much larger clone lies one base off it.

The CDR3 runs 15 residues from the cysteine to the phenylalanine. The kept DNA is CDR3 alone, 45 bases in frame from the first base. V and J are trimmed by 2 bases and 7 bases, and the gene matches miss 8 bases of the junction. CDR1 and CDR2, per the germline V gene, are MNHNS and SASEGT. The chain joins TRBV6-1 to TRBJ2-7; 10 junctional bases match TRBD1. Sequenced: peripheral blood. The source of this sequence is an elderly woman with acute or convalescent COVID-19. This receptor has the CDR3 CASSEKWDRGGEQYF. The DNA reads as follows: TGTGCCAGCAGTGAAAAATGGGACAGGGGCGGGGAGCAGTACTTC.